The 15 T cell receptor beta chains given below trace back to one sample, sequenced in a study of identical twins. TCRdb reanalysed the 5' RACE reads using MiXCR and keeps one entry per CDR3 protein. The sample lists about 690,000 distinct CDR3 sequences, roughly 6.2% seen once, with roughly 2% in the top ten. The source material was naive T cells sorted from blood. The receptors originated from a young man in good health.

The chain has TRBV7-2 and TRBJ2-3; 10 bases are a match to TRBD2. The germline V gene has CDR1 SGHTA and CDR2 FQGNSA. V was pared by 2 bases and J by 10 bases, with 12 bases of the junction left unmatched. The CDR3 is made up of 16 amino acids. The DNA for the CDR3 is TGTGCCAGCAGCTTATCGACTAGCGGGCCACTCGGTGCGCAGTATTTT. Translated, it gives CASSLSTSGPLGAQYF.

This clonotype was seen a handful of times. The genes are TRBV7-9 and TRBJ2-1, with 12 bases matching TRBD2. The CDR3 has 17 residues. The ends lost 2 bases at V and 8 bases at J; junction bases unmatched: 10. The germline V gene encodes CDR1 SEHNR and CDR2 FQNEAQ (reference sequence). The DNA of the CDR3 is TGTGCCAGCAGCTTATACTCGACTAGCGGGAGAGGGGATGAGCAGTTCTTC. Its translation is CASSLYSTSGRGDEQFF. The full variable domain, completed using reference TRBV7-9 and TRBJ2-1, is DTGVSQNPRHKITKRGQNVTFRCDPISEHNRLYWYRQTLGQGPEFLTYFQNEAQLEKSRLLSDRFSAERPKGSFSTLEIQRTEQGDSAMYLCASSLYSTSGRGDEQFFGPGTRLTVL.

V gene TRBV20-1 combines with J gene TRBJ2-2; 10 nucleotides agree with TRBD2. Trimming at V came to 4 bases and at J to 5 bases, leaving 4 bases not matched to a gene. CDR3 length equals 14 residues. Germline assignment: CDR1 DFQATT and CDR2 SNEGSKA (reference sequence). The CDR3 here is CSAKREGRTGELFF. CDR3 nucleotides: TGCAGTGCTAAGCGGGAGGGCCGAACCGGGGAGCTGTTTTTT.

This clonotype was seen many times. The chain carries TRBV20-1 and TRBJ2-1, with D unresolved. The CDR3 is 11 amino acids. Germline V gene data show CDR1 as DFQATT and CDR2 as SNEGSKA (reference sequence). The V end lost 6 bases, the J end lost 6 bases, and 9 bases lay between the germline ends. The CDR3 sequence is CSANRLNEQFF. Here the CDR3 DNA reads TGCAGTGCCAATAGGCTCAATGAGCAGTTCTTC.

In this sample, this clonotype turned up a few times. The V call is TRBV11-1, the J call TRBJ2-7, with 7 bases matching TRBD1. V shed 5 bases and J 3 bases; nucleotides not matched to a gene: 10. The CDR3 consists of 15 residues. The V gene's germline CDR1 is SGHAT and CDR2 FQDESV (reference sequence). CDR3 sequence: CASSTLRDRYYEQYF. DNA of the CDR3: TGTGCCAGCAGCACCCTGAGGGACAGATACTACGAGCAGTACTTC.

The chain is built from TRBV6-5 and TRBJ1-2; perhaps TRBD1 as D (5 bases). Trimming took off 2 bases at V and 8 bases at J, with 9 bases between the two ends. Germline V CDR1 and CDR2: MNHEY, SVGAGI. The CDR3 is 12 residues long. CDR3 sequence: CASSYRGEGYTF. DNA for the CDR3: TGTGCCAGCAGTTACAGGGGTGAAGGCTACACCTTC.

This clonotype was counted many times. The DNA for the CDR3 is TGCAGTGCTAGAGAATCAGGGCGGGAAAAACTGTTTTTT. As protein: CSARESGREKLFF. The V call is TRBV20-1, the J call TRBJ1-4; tentatively, D is TRBD1 (5 bases). Deletions cut 0 bases from V and 8 bases from J, with 10 bases between. CDR1 and CDR2 from the germline V gene are DFQATT and SNEGSKA (reference sequence). This CDR3 is built from 13 residues.

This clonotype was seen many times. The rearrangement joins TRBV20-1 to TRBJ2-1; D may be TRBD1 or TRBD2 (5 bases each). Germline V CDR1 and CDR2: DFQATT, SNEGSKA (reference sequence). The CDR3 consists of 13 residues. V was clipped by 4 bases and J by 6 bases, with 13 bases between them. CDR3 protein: CSATPLGVNEQFF. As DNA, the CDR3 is TGCAGTGCTACCCCACTAGGGGTCAATGAGCAGTTCTTC.

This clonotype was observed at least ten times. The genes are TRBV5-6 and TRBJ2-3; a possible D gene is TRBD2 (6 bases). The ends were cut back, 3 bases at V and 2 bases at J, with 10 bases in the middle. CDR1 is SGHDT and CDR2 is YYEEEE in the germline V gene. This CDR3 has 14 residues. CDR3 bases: TGTGCCAGCAGCTCCGGACTAAACACAGATACGCAGTATTTT. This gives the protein CASSSGLNTDTQYF.

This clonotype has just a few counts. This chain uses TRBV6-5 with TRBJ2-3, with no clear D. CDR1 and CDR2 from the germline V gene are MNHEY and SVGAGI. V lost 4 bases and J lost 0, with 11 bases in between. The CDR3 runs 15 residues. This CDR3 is CASSSLPDSTDTQYF. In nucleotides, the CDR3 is TGTGCCAGCAGTTCTCTACCCGACAGCACAGATACGCAGTATTTT.

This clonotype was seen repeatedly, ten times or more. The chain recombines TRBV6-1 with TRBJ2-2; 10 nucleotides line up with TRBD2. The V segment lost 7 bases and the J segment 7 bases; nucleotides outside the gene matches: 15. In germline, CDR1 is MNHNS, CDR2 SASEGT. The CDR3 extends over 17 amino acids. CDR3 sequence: CASIVLPTSGFDGELFF. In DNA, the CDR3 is TGTGCCAGCATCGTCCTGCCGACTAGCGGGTTTGACGGGGAGCTGTTTTTT.

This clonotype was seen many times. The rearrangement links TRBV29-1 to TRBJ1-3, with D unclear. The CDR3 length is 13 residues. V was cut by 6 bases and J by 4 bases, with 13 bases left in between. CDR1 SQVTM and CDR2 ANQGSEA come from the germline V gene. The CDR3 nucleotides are TGCAGCGTACAAGCCCTCCAGGGAAACACCATATATTTT. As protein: CSVQALQGNTIYF.

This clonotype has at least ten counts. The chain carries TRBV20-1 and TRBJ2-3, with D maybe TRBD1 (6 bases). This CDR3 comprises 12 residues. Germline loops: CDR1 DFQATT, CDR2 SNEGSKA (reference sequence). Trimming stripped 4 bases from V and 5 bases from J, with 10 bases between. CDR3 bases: TGCAGTGCTATAGGGGGTGTAGATACGCAGTATTTT. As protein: CSAIGGVDTQYF.

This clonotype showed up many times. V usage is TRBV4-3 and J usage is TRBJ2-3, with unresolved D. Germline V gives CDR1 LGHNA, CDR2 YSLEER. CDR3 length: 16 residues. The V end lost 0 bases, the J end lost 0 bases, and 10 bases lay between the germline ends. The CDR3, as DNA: TGCGCCAGCAGCCAAGACTATGGACGGAGCACAGATACGCAGTATTTT. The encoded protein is CASSQDYGRSTDTQYF.

The CDR3 reads CASSYSRDTYEQYF. For the CDR3, the DNA is TGTGCCAGCAGTTACTCTAGAGACACCTACGAGCAGTACTTC. The chain has TRBV6-5 and TRBJ2-7; no firm D call. V gave up 0 bases and J gave up 2 bases, with 8 bases separating them. There are 14 residues in the CDR3. CDR1 is MNHEY, CDR2 SVGAGI, per germline.